This T cell receptor beta chain was captured by sequencing in a study of control samples from healthy donors and cancer patients. This table comes from immunoSEQ multiplex PCR, and its TCRdb copy is limited to in-frame clones, with some not included. Of 150,000 or so clones detected, roughly 93% appear once; the ten largest clones hold 5.8%. Sequenced material: blood. The receptor was derived from a man aged 18 to 29 in good health.

The CDR3, as DNA: TGTGCCTGGAGTGTGTTACCCCTGGGCACAGATACGCAGTATTTT. It codes for CAWSVLPLGTDTQYF. The V and J genes are TRBV30 and TRBJ2-3; D is ambiguous. CDR3 size: 15 residues. Trimming took 0 bases from V and 1 from J, leaving 11 bases between them. Germline assignment: CDR1 GTSNPN and CDR2 SVGIG (reference sequence).